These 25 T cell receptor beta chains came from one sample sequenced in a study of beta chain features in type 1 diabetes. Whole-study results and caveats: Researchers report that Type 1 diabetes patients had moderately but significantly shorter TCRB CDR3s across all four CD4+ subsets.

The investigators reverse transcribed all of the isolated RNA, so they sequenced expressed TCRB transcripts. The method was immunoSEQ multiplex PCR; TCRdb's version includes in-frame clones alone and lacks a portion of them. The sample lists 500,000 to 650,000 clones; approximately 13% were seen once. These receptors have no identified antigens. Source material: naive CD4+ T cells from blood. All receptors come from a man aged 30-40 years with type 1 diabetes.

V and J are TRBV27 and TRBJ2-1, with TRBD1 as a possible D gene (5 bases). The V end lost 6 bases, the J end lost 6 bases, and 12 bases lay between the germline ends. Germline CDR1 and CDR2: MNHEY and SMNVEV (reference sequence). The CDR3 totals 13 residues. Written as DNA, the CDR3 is TGTGCCAGCAGCCGGACAACGTCCAATGAGCAGTTCTTC. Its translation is CASSRTTSNEQFF.

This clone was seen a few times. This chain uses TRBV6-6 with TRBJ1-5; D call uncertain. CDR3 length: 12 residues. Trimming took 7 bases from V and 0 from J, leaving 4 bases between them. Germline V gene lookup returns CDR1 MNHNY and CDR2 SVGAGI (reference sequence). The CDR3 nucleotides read TGTGCCAGCACGTCTAGCAATCAGCCCCAGCATTTT. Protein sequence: CASTSSNQPQHF.

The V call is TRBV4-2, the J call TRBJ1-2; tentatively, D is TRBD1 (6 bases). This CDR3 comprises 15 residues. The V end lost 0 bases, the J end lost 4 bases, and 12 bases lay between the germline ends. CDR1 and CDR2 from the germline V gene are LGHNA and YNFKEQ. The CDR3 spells CASSQENQGSYGYTF. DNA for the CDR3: TGTGCCAGCAGCCAAGAAAACCAGGGGTCCTATGGCTACACCTTC.

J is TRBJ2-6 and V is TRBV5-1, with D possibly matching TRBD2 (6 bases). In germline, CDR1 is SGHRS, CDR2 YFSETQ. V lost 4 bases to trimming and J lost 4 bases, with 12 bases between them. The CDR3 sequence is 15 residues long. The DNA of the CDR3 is TGCGCCAGCAGCCCCGGGGGTGGCGGGGCCAACGTCCTGACTTTC. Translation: CASSPGGGGANVLTF.

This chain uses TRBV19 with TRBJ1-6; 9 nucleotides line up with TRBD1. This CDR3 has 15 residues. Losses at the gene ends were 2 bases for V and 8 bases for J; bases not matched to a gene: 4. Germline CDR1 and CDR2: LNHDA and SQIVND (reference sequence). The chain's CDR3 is CASSIRWDRDSPLHF. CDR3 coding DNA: TGTGCCAGTAGTATACGGTGGGACAGGGATTCACCCCTCCACTTT. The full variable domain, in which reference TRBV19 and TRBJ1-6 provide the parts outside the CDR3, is DGGITQSPKYLFRKEGQNVTLSCEQNLNHDAMYWYRQDPGQGLRLIYYSQIVNDFQKGDIAEGYSVSREKKESFPLTVTSAQKNPTAFYLCASSIRWDRDSPLHFGNGTRLTVT.

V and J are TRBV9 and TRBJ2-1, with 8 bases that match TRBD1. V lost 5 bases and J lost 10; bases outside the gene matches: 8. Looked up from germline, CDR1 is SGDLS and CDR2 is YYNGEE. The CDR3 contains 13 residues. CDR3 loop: CASSRTGFNEQFF. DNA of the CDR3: TGTGCCAGCAGTCGGACAGGGTTCAACGAGCAGTTCTTC. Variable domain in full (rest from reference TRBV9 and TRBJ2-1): DSGVTQTPKHLITATGQRVTLRCSPRSGDLSVYWYQQSLDQGLQFLIQYYNGEERAKGNILERFSAQQFPDLHSELNLSSLELGDSALYFCASSRTGFNEQFFGPGTRLTVL.

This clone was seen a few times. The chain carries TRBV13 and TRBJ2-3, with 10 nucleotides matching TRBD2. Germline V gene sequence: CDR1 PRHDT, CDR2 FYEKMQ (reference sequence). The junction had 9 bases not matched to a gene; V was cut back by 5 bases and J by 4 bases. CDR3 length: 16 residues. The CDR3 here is CASSQTGTSDPDTQYF. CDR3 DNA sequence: TGTGCCAGCAGCCAAACAGGGACTAGCGATCCAGATACGCAGTATTTT.

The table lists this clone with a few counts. CDR3 region: CASRPGQLAYEQYF. As DNA, the CDR3 is TGTGCCAGCAGGCCGGGACAGCTCGCCTACGAGCAGTACTTC. The V and J genes are TRBV2 and TRBJ2-7, with 7 bases that match TRBD1. Losses at the gene ends were 6 bases for V and 2 bases for J; bases not matched to a gene: 7. Germline CDR1 reads SNHLY; CDR2 reads FYNNEI. This CDR3 has 14 amino acids.

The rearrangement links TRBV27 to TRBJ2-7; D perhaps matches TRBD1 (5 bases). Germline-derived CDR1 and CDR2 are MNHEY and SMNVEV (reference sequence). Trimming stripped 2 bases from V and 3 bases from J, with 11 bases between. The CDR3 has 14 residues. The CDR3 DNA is TGTGCCAGCAGTTTACATGGACAAGTCTACGAGCAGTACTTC. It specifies CASSLHGQVYEQYF.

CDR3 loop: CASSQPVGQGIATQYF. The DNA of the CDR3 is TGCGCCAGCAGCCAACCTGTGGGACAGGGCATCGCTACGCAGTATTTT. The rearrangement links TRBV4-3 to TRBJ2-3; 9 positions match TRBD1. The CDR3 is 16 amino acids. With 2 bases clipped from V and 8 bases from J, the junction kept 11 bases outside the gene matches. Looked up from germline, CDR1 is LGHNA and CDR2 is YSLEER.

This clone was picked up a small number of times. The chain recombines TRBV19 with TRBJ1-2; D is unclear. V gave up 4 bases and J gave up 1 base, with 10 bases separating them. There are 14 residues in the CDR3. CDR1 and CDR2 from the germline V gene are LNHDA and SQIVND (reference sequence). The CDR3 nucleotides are TGTGCCAGTAGTAGTACGGACTATAACTATGGCTACACCTTC. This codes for CASSSTDYNYGYTF.

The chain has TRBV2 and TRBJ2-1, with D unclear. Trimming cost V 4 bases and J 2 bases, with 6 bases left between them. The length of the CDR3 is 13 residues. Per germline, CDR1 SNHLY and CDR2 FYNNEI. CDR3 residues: CASSGNTYNEQFF. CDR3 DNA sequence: TGTGCCAGCAGTGGTAACACCTACAATGAGCAGTTCTTC.

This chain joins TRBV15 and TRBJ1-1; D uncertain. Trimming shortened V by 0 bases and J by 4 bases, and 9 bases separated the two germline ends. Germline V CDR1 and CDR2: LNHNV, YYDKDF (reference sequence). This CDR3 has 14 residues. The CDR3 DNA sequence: TGTGCCACCAGCAGAGAACGGGGAGGCACTGAAGCTTTCTTT. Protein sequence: CATSRERGGTEAFF.

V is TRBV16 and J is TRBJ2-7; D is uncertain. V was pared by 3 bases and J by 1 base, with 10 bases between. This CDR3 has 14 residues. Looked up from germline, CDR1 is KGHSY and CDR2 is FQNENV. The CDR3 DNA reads TGTGCCAGCAGCCATGAGGTCAGATCCTACGAGCAGTACTTC. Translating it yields CASSHEVRSYEQYF.

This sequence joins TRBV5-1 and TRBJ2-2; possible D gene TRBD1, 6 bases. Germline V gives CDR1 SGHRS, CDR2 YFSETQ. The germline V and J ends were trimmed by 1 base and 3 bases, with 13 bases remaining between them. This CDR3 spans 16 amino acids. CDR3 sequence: CASSLRVAGDTGELFF. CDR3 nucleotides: TGCGCCAGCAGCTTGCGGGTGGCAGGGGACACCGGGGAGCTGTTTTTT.

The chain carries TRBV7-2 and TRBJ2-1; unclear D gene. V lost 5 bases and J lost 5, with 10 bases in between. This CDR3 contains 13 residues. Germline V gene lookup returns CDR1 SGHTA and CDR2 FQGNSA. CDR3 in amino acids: CASSRTLNNEQFF. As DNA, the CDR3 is TGTGCCAGCAGCCGTACCTTAAACAATGAGCAGTTCTTC.

CDR3 nucleotide sequence: TGCGCCAGCAGCTTTGCCGGGACAGATAATTCACCCCTCCACTTT. Protein sequence: CASSFAGTDNSPLHF. V gene TRBV5-1 combines with J gene TRBJ1-6, with TRBD1 matching 7 bases. J lost 5 bases, V lost 2 bases, and 4 bases had no gene match. This CDR3 is built from 15 residues. From germline, CDR1 is SGHRS and CDR2 YFSETQ. Complete variable domain (other parts from reference TRBV5-1 and TRBJ1-6): KAGVTQTPRYLIKTRGQQVTLSCSPISGHRSVSWYQQTPGQGLQFLFEYFSETQRNKGNFPGRFSGRQFSNSRSEMNVSTLELGDSALYLCASSFAGTDNSPLHFGNGTRLTVT.

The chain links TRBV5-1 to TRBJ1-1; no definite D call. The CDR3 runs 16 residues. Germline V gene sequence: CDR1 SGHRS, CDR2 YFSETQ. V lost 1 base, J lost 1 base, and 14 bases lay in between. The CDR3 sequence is CASSLNGEVTNTEAFF. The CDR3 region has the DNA TGCGCCAGCAGCTTGAACGGGGAGGTCACGAACACTGAAGCTTTCTTT.

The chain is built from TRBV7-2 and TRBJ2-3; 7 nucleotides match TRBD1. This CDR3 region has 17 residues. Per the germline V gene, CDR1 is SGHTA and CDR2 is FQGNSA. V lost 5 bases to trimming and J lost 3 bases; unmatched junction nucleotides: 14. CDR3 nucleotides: TGTGCCAGCAGCAAAATCCGGGACAGCCTTATGACAGATACGCAGTATTTT. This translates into CASSKIRDSLMTDTQYF.

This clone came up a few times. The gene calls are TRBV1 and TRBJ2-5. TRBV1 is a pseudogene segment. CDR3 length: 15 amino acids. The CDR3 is CTSSQGIGHQETQYF. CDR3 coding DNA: TGCACCAGCAGCCAAGGGATCGGACACCAAGAGACCCAGTACTTC.

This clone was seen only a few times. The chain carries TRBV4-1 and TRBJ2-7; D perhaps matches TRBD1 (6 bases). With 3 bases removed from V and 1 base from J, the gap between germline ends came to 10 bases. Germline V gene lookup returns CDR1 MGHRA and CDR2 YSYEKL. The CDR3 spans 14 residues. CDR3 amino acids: CASSQQTGSYEQYF. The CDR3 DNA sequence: TGCGCCAGCAGCCAGCAGACAGGATCCTACGAGCAGTACTTC.

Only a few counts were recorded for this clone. The chain's CDR3 is CASSDNQASYEQYF. CDR3 bases: TGTGCCAGCAGTGATAACCAGGCCTCCTACGAGCAGTACTTC. The J gene is TRBJ2-7, the V gene TRBV25-1; D gene ambiguous. CDR3 length: 14 residues. Germline CDR1 is MGHDK and CDR2 is SYGVNS. Trimming removed 3 bases from V and 0 bases from J, with 9 bases in between.

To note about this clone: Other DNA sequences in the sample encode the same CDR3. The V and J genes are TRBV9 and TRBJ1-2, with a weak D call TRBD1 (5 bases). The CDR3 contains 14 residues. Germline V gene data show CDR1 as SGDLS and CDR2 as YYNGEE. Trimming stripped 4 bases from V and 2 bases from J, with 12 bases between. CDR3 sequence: CASSPRGGNYGYTF. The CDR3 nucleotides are TGTGCCAGCAGCCCGAGGGGCGGGAACTATGGCTACACCTTC.

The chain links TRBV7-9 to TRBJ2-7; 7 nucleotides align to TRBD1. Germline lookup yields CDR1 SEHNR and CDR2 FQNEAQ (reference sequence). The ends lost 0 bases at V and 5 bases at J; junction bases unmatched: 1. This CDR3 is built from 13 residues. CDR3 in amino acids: CASSLAGGNEQYF. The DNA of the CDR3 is TGTGCCAGCAGCTTAGCAGGGGGCAACGAGCAGTACTTC.

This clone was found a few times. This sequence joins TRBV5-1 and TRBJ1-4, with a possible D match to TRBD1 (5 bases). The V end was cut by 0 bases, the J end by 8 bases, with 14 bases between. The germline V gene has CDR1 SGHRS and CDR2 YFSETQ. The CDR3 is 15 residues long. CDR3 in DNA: TGCGCCAGCAGCTTGGTCGGGGAGAGGGGAGAAAAACTGTTTTTT. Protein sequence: CASSLVGERGEKLFF.